In this sample, the clone carrying this T cell receptor (beta chain) turned up many times. The antigen is not known. The sample originates from a study of Graves' ophthalmopathy and Graves' hyperthyroidism. The V gene lost 0 bases and the J gene lost 0 bases, with 3 bases spanning the gap. The CDR3 is made up of 14 amino acids. From germline, CDR1 is SGHTA and CDR2 FQGNSA. General study results and limits: A model built from 13 signatures distinguished ophthalmopathy from stable hyperthyroidism with approximately 88% sensitivity and approximately 80% specificity. Appearing in blood as well were most expanded thyroid clonotypes above 0.001 frequency.

Serum thyroxine and TRAb, along with clinical symptoms, thyroid ultrasound and orbital computed tomography, were what diagnosis relied on. Scientists amplified the TCR beta CDR3 regions from RNA transcripts. Second-round multiplex PCR came after first-round RT-PCR with HTBI primers. A single record per CDR3 protein comes from TCRdb applying MiXCR to the multiplex PCR reads. Of 170,000 or so distinct CDR3 sequences in the sample, roughly two fifths were seen once. The sequenced sample consisted of peripheral blood. V usage is TRBV7-2 and J usage is TRBJ1-5; no reliable D call. The receptor was derived from a middle-aged woman with Graves' ophthalmopathy. The CDR3 DNA is TGTGCCAGCAGCTTAGCTTCTAGCAATCAGCCCCAGCATTTT. Its translation is CASSLASSNQPQHF.